Below are 15 T cell receptor beta chains sequenced from a single sample in a study of T cell clonotyping in hematopoietic cell transplantation. Produced via immunoSEQ multiplex PCR; TCRdb's table is partial and in-frame only. The profile shows roughly 13,000 clones, around 94% of them singletons. The specimen comprised PBMCs, sampled 30 days after allogeneic stem cell transplant. Receptors were obtained from a male patient between 60 and 69 years old who had an allogeneic stem cell transplant from an unrelated donor, so the T cells may come from the graft donor. Some clones in this sample may be carry-over from other donors' samples.

This chain connects TRBV7-8 to TRBJ2-7; no clear D gene. This CDR3 is 11 amino acids long. V was shortened by 5 bases and J by 3 bases, with 5 bases between the two germline ends. Germline loops: CDR1 SGHVS, CDR2 FQNEAQ. DNA for the CDR3: TGTGCCAGCAGCCAATTCTACGAGCAGTACTTC. Protein sequence: CASSQFYEQYF.

In its sample, this clone was seen a few times. The V gene is TRBV27, the J gene TRBJ2-7; D not resolved. The germline CDR1 and CDR2 sequences are MNHEY and SMNVEV (reference sequence). This CDR3 is 12 amino acids long. V was clipped by 2 bases and J by 3 bases, with 5 bases between them. DNA of the CDR3: TGTGCCAGCAGTTTAGGGAACTACGAGCAGTACTTC. Translating it yields CASSLGNYEQYF.

This chain links TRBV4-1 with TRBJ2-1, with D possibly called TRBD1 or TRBD2 (5 bases each). Germline CDR1 and CDR2: MGHRA and YSYEKL. The CDR3 is made up of 15 amino acids. V lost 4 bases, J lost 2 bases, and 12 bases lay in between. The CDR3 nucleotides read TGCGCCAGCAGCCGTCCCGGGACGACCTACAATGAGCAGTTCTTC. Translating gives CASSRPGTTYNEQFF.

CDR3 protein: CASSPAGANVLTF. The DNA for the CDR3 is TGTGCCAGCTCACCCGCTGGGGCCAACGTCCTGACTTTC. The chain uses TRBV18 and TRBJ2-6, with D unresolved. In germline, CDR1 is KGHSH, CDR2 LQKENI. V lost 3 bases and J 2 bases, leaving 2 bases between the germline ends. The CDR3 is 13 residues long.

The V and J genes are TRBV5-6 and TRBJ1-3; a weak D match, TRBD1 (6 bases). This CDR3 has 15 residues. Trimming cost V 4 bases and J 4 bases, with 15 bases left between them. CDR1 is SGHDT and CDR2 is YYEEEE in the germline V gene. The CDR3 DNA sequence: TGTGCCAGCAGCCCAGCCGGACAGCGCGGAAACACCATATATTTT. Residues: CASSPAGQRGNTIYF.

The V call is TRBV19, the J call TRBJ1-2, with 7 bases matching TRBD1. Germline V gene lookup returns CDR1 LNHDA and CDR2 SQIVND (reference sequence). The V gene end was trimmed by 4 bases and the J gene end by 2 bases; junction bases not matched to a gene: 4. There are 14 residues in the CDR3. The chain's CDR3 is CASSTMTGNYGYTF. CDR3 in DNA: TGTGCCAGTAGTACTATGACAGGGAACTATGGCTACACCTTC.

J is TRBJ2-3 and V is TRBV19; 12 bases map to TRBD2. The CDR3 consists of 15 residues. J lost 0 bases, V lost 7 bases, and 2 bases had no gene match. Germline V gene lookup returns CDR1 LNHDA and CDR2 SQIVND (reference sequence). The CDR3 DNA reads as TGTGCCAGTACGACTAGCGGGGGAAGCACAGATACGCAGTATTTT. Residues: CASTTSGGSTDTQYF. Complete variable domain (other parts from reference TRBV19 and TRBJ2-3): DGGITQSPKYLFRKEGQNVTLSCEQNLNHDAMYWYRQDPGQGLRLIYYSQIVNDFQKGDIAEGYSVSREKKESFPLTVTSAQKNPTAFYLCASTTSGGSTDTQYFGPGTRLTVL.

The V call is TRBV9, the J call TRBJ1-3; D is ambiguous. The CDR3 contains 14 residues. V was trimmed by 2 bases and J by 2 bases, leaving 8 bases between them. Germline V gene sequence: CDR1 SGDLS, CDR2 YYNGEE. CDR3 in amino acids: CASSVQDTGNTIYF. The DNA for the CDR3 is TGTGCCAGCAGCGTGCAGGATACTGGAAACACCATATATTTT.

The CDR3 nucleotides read TGTGCCATCAGAAGGGAGGGGAACTATGGCTACACCTTC. Amino acid sequence: CAIRREGNYGYTF. The chain uses TRBV10-3 and TRBJ1-2, with TRBD1 as a possible D gene (5 bases). Germline V gene data show CDR1 as ENHRY and CDR2 as SYGVKD. The CDR3 sequence is 13 residues long. The V end was cut by 6 bases, the J end by 2 bases, with 10 bases between.

This chain joins TRBV11-1 and TRBJ1-2; 12 bases agree with TRBD1. Losses at the gene ends were 3 bases for V and 7 bases for J; bases not matched to a gene: 6. This CDR3 contains 15 residues. Germline CDR1 reads SGHAT; CDR2 reads FQDESV (reference sequence). This CDR3 is CASSFRDRGRSGYTF. In nucleotides, the CDR3 is TGTGCCAGCAGCTTTCGGGACAGGGGGCGGAGTGGCTACACCTTC.

The CDR3 DNA follows: TGTGCCAGCAGCGTAGAGGGATTGGGTGAAGCTTTCTTT. This translates into CASSVEGLGEAFF. This chain connects TRBV9 to TRBJ1-1; D call uncertain. Deletions cut 0 bases from V and 7 bases from J, with 10 bases between. Germline values: CDR1 SGDLS, CDR2 YYNGEE. The CDR3 spans 13 residues.

The chain carries TRBV5-1 and TRBJ1-2; possibly TRBD1 for D (5 bases). The CDR3 is 13 amino acids. Trimming cost V 5 bases and J 5 bases, with 13 bases left between them. CDR1 and CDR2 (germline): SGHRS, YFSETQ. CDR3 coding DNA: TGCGCCAGCAGTCCGGGACCCATGTATGGCTACACCTTC. This translates into CASSPGPMYGYTF.

The chain carries TRBV6-5 and TRBJ1-2, with D possibly matching TRBD1 (6 bases). The CDR3 totals 14 residues. Trimming removed 6 bases from V and 8 bases from J, with 19 bases in between. The germline V gene encodes CDR1 MNHEY and CDR2 SVGAGI. The CDR3 here is CASREQGIARGYTF. Written as DNA, the CDR3 is TGTGCCAGCAGAGAACAGGGAATCGCGCGGGGCTACACCTTC.

The chain is built from TRBV4-1 and TRBJ2-3; 8 bases match TRBD2. CDR3 length equals 19 residues. CDR1 and CDR2 from the germline V gene are MGHRA and YSYEKL. V trimming: 0 bases; J trimming: 1 base; junction bases outside the gene matches: 12. Here the CDR3 reads CASSQEIAGIISGTDTQYF. The CDR3 nucleotides read TGCGCCAGCAGCCAAGAAATAGCGGGGATAATCTCTGGCACAGATACGCAGTATTTT.

V gene TRBV7-8 combines with J gene TRBJ2-3; D might be TRBD1 or TRBD2, each matching 5 bases. V lost 5 bases and J lost 6, with 12 bases in between. This CDR3 comprises 13 residues. Germline assignment: CDR1 SGHVS and CDR2 FQNEAQ. The CDR3: CASSGGRVDTQYF. The CDR3 nucleotides read TGTGCCAGCAGCGGGGGTAGGGTTGATACGCAGTATTTT.